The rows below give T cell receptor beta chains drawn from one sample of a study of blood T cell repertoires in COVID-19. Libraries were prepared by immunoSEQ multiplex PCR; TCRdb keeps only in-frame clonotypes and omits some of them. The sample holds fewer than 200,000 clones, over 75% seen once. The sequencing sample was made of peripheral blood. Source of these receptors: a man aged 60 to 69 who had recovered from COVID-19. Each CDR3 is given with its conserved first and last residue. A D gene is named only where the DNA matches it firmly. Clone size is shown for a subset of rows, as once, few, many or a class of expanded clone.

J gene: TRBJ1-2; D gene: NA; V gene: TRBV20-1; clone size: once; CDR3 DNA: TGCAGTGCTAGTGATTTACGTATTCGGGGGGCGAACTATGGCTACACCTTC; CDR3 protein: CSASDLRIRGANYGYTF
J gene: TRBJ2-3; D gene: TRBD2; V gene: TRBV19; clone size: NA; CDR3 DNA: TGTGCCAGTAGTCAAGGAGCGGGGGGCGGCACAGATACGCAGTATTTT; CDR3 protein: CASSQGAGGGTDTQYF
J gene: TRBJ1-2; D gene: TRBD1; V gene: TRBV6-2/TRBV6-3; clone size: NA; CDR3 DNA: TGTGCCAGCAGTTACGCGACAGGGGGCTATGGCTACACCTTC; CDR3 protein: CASSYATGGYGYTF
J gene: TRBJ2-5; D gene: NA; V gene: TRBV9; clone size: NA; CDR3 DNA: TGTGCCAGCAGCGTAGGTAGTCCGGCGGGGGAGACCCAGTACTTC; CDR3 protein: CASSVGSPAGETQYF
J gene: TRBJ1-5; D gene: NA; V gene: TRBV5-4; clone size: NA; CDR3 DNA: TGTGCCAGCAGCTTGGATCAGGGCCCCAATCAGCCCCAGCATTTT; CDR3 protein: CASSLDQGPNQPQHF
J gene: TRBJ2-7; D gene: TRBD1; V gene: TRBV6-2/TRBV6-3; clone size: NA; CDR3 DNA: TGTGCCAGCAGTTACGAACAGGGGACCCACGAGCAGTACTTC; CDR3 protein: CASSYEQGTHEQYF
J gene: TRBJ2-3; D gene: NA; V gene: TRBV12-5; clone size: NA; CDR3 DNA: TGTGCTAGTGGTTTAGGGGCGGGGACCCTCACCACAGATACGCAGTATTTT; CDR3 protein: CASGLGAGTLTTDTQYF
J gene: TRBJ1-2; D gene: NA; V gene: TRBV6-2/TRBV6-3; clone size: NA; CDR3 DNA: TGTGCCAGCAGTCTCGAGGGCAGTAACTATGGCTACACCTTC; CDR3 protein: CASSLEGSNYGYTF
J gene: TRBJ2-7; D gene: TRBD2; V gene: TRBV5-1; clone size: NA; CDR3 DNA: TGCGCCAGCAGCTTTAGCGGGGGTTCCTACGAGCAGTACTTC; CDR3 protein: CASSFSGGSYEQYF
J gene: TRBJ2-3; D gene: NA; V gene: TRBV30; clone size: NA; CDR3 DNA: TGTCTTGGGGGGGCGTCGGCAGATACGCAGTATTTT; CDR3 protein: CLGGASADTQYF
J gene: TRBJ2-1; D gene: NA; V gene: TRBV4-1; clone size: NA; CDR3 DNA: TGCGCCAGCAGCCGGGACACTTTGTGGTTCTTC; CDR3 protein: CASSRDTLWFF
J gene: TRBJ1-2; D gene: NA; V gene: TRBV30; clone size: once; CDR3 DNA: TGTGCCTGGAGCCAGGGAACCTATGGCTACACCTTC; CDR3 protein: CAWSQGTYGYTF
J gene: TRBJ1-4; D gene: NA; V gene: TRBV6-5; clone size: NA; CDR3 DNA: TGTGCCAGCAGTTCGCCGGGGAGTGGAGAAAAACTGTTTTTT; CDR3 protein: CASSSPGSGEKLFF
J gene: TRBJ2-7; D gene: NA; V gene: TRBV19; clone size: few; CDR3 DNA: TGTGCCAGTAGTATGAAGGGGATTTCCTACGAGCAGTACTTC; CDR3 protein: CASSMKGISYEQYF
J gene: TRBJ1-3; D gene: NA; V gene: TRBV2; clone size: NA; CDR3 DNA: TGTGCCAGCAGTGAGCGAGGATTTGCCGGAAACACCATATATTTT; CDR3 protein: CASSERGFAGNTIYF
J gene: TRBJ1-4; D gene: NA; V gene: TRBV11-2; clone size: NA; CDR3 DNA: TGTGCCAGCAGCCCCTTTCAAGGGAGTGATGAAAAACTGTTTTTT; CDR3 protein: CASSPFQGSDEKLFF
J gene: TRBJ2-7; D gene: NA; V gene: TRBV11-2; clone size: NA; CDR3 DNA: TGTGCCAGCAGCTTTCTACAGAACCCAAACTACGAGCAGTACTTC; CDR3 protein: CASSFLQNPNYEQYF
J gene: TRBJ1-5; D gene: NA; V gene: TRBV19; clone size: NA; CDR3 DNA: TGTGCCAGTAGTGTAGGTGGGCCTTATAGCAATCAGCCCCAGCATTTT; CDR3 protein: CASSVGGPYSNQPQHF
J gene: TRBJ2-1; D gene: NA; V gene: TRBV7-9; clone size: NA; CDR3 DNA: TGTGCCAGCAGCTTCGGACATACCACCTACAATGAGCAGTTCTTC; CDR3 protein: CASSFGHTTYNEQFF
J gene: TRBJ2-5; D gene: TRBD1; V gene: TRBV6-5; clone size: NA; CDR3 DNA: TGTGCCAGCATCCCCTCGACAGGGGCTGTCGAGACCCAGTACTTC; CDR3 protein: CASIPSTGAVETQYF
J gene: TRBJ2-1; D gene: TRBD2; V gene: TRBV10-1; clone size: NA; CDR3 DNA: TGCGCCAGCAGTGAGGTCGGGGGGGGGAACAATGAGCAGTTCTTC; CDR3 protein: CASSEVGGGNNEQFF
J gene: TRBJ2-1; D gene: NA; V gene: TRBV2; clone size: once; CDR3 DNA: TGTGCCAGCTCACCTGGCAGAGGGCAGTTCTTC; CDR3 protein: CASSPGRGQFF
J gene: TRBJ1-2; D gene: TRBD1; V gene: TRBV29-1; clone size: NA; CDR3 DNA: TGCAGCGCAGGACAGGGGAGTGACTATGGCTACACCTTC; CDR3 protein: CSAGQGSDYGYTF
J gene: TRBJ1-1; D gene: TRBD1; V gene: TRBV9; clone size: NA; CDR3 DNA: TGTGCCAGCAGCCAGGGACAGATGAACACTGAAGCTTTCTTT; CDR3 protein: CASSQGQMNTEAFF
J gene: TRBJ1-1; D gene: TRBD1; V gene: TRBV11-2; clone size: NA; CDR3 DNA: TGTGCCAGCAGCCCGCGAGGGACAGGGGAAACTGAAGCTTTCTTT; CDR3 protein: CASSPRGTGETEAFF